This T cell receptor beta chain was sequenced for a study of cytomegalovirus exposure and HLA in healthy donors. Across the study: As an earlier analysis found, roughly 170 million T cells yielded 90 million to 140 million unique TCR beta sequences. Overall study findings and caveats: Sequencing depth across donors, presence/absence analyses assumed, was roughly uniform. The classifier reportedly diagnosed cytomegalovirus status with high specificity and sensitivity. As was reported, the HLA-A and HLA-B alleles of most subjects were accurately predicted from TCR beta sequences.

Notes on this clone: Its antigen remains unknown.

The PCR employed 60 Vbeta primers together with 13 Jbeta primers. Here immunoSEQ multiplex PCR was the method, and the copy in TCRdb shows in-frame clones only, minus some. The table shows about 85,000 clones, with approximately 80% occurring only once. Germline CDR1 SGHRS, CDR2 YFSETQ. Germline trimming cut 7 bases from V and 4 bases from J; bases unmatched to any gene: 13. CDR3 length: 16 residues. Input material: PBMCs. The source is a woman aged 45 to 65 in good health and CMV-seropositive. V is TRBV5-1 and J is TRBJ2-3, with 9 bases matching TRBD2. CDR3 in amino acids: CASRRTSSGVADTQYF. Written as DNA, the CDR3 is TGCGCCAGCCGAAGGACCTCTAGCGGGGTTGCAGATACGCAGTATTTT.